The rows below give T cell receptor beta chains drawn from one sample of a study of shared clonotypes between healthy human individuals. TCRdb's copy holds only in-frame clones and misses some; the assay was immunoSEQ multiplex PCR. Of 850,000 to 1,200,000 clones in the sample, around 76% were seen once. Sequencing used memory CD4+ T cells sorted from blood. The receptor source for this set is a man younger than 30 in good health. The CDR3 runs from the conserved cysteine through the conserved F or W. D genes are given only for firm matches. Clone size appears in some rows only: once, few, many, or a class for an expanded clone.

V gene: TRBV5-6
J gene: TRBJ2-1
D gene: TRBD2
clone size: .
CDR3 protein: CASSLGLAGAHNEQFF
CDR3 DNA: TGTGCCAGCAGCTTGGGCCTAGCGGGAGCCCACAATGAGCAGTTCTTC

V gene: TRBV4-2
J gene: TRBJ2-3
D gene: TRBD2
clone size: many
CDR3 protein: CASSQDLRGAGGYTDTQYF
CDR3 DNA: TGTGCCAGCAGCCAAGATTTACGGGGGGCGGGAGGCTACACAGATACGCAGTATTTT

V gene: TRBV4-2
J gene: TRBJ2-4
D gene: .
clone size: .
CDR3 protein: CASSVGVGYQAKNIQYF
CDR3 DNA: TGTGCCAGCAGCGTCGGGGTCGGCTACCAAGCCAAAAACATTCAGTACTTC

V gene: TRBV30
J gene: TRBJ2-1
D gene: .
clone size: .
CDR3 protein: CAWSSTKVGEQFF
CDR3 DNA: TGTGCCTGGAGTTCAACCAAAGTGGGTGAGCAGTTCTTC

V gene: TRBV5-4
J gene: TRBJ2-3
D gene: .
clone size: .
CDR3 protein: CASSLIADNTQYF
CDR3 DNA: TGTGCCAGCAGCTTGATTGCAGATAATACGCAGTATTTT

V gene: TRBV7-3
J gene: TRBJ2-1
D gene: .
clone size: .
CDR3 protein: CASSLIPKMGSYNEQFF
CDR3 DNA: TGTGCCAGCAGCTTAATCCCCAAAATGGGCTCCTACAATGAGCAGTTCTTC

V gene: TRBV20-1
J gene: TRBJ2-1
D gene: .
clone size: .
CDR3 protein: CSARESLEQFF
CDR3 DNA: TGCAGTGCTAGGGAGAGCCTTGAGCAGTTCTTC

V gene: TRBV28
J gene: TRBJ1-1
D gene: .
clone size: .
CDR3 protein: CASSLRRLNTEAFF
CDR3 DNA: TGTGCCAGCAGTTTACGACGGCTGAACACTGAAGCTTTCTTT

V gene: TRBV2
J gene: TRBJ1-1
D gene: .
clone size: .
CDR3 protein: CASSEFVGLSNTEAFF
CDR3 DNA: TGTGCCAGCAGTGAATTTGTAGGGCTTTCGAACACTGAAGCTTTCTTT

V gene: TRBV5-4
J gene: TRBJ2-7
D gene: .
clone size: .
CDR3 protein: CASSNWGRGVGSYEQYF
CDR3 DNA: TGTGCCAGCAGCAACTGGGGGCGCGGGGTTGGCTCCTACGAGCAGTACTTC

V gene: TRBV5-6
J gene: TRBJ2-1
D gene: TRBD2
clone size: .
CDR3 protein: CARSTTSGRASGDEQFF
CDR3 DNA: TGTGCCCGCAGCACTACTAGCGGGAGGGCCTCGGGGGATGAGCAGTTCTTC

V gene: TRBV7-9
J gene: TRBJ2-1
D gene: .
clone size: .
CDR3 protein: CASSLAGVSNEQFF
CDR3 DNA: TGTGCCAGCAGCTTAGCTGGAGTCTCAAATGAGCAGTTCTTC

V gene: TRBV7-2
J gene: TRBJ2-3
D gene: TRBD2
clone size: .
CDR3 protein: CASTKGTSPGDTQYF
CDR3 DNA: TGTGCCAGCACCAAGGGGACTAGTCCTGGAGATACGCAGTATTTT